These 18 T cell receptor beta chains originate from one sample sequenced in a study of cytomegalovirus exposure and HLA in healthy donors (dated by TCRdb to about 2017). The method was the immunoSEQ multiplex PCR assay. A mixture of 60 forward primers for TCR Vbeta segments and 13 reverse primers for TCR Jbeta segments was used in the multiplex PCR. The immuneACCESS repertoire file appears here via TCRdb, limited to in-frame rearrangements. These files lack a portion of the clones; in checked studies, under half of the deficit traces to unresolved V genes, and the cause of the others is not known. The sample contains about 59,000 clones, about 81% of them found a single time. Roughly 6.4% of the sample belongs to the ten largest clones. Specimen: PBMCs. These receptor sequences come from a man aged 30 to 39 in good health and CMV-seropositive.

The chain combines TRBV2 with TRBJ1-4, with 8 bases fitting TRBD1. V gave up 7 bases and J gave up 4 bases; unmatched junction bases: 11. The CDR3 length is 16 residues. Per germline, CDR1 SNHLY and CDR2 FYNNEI. CDR3 DNA sequence: TGTGCCAGCACCCTGGAGCAGGGGGCGGTTAATGAAAAACTGTTTTTT. Translated, it gives CASTLEQGAVNEKLFF. Using reference TRBV2 and TRBJ1-4 for the parts outside the CDR3, the full variable domain is EPEVTQTPSHQVTQMGQEVILRCVPISNHLYFYWYRQILGQKVEFLVSFYNNEISEKSEIFDDQFSVERPDGSNFTLKIRSTKLEDSAMYFCASTLEQGAVNEKLFFGSGTQLSVL.

The chain joins TRBV11-2 to TRBJ2-7; 9 positions agree with TRBD1. Looked up from germline, CDR1 is SGHAT and CDR2 is FQNNGV. This CDR3 spans 14 amino acids. The V and J ends lost 4 bases and 3 bases, in that order; junction bases with no gene match: 4. This chain's CDR3 is CASSSGQGNYEQYF. The CDR3 region has the DNA TGTGCCAGCAGCTCGGGACAGGGTAACTACGAGCAGTACTTC.

The V gene is TRBV6-5, the J gene TRBJ2-7; D may be TRBD2 (7 bases). V dropped 6 bases and J dropped 2 bases, with 14 bases sitting between them. Germline CDR1 MNHEY, CDR2 SVGAGI. The CDR3 sequence is 14 residues long. The CDR3 DNA sequence: TGTGCCAGCAGCAAGGGGGGGTTAACCTACGAGCAGTACTTC. Encoded protein: CASSKGGLTYEQYF.

V and J are TRBV28 and TRBJ2-5; 9 nucleotides line up with TRBD2. Germline V gene data show CDR1 as MDHEN and CDR2 as SYDVKM. This CDR3 is 16 amino acids long. The V and J ends lost 3 bases and 1 base, in that order; junction bases with no gene match: 6. This CDR3 is CASSLGLAGTQETQYF. CDR3 nucleotides: TGTGCCAGCAGTTTGGGGCTAGCGGGGACCCAAGAGACCCAGTACTTC. Full variable domain (rest looked up from reference TRBV28 and TRBJ2-5): DVKVTQSSRYLVKRTGEKVFLECVQDMDHENMFWYRQDPGLGLRLIYFSYDVKMKEKGDIPEGYSVSREKKERFSLILESASTNQTSMYLCASSLGLAGTQETQYFGPGTRLLVL.

This clone was found a few times. CDR3 nucleotide sequence: TGTGCCAGCTCAACCCGGAGGGACACCGGGGAGCTGTTTTTT. Protein sequence: CASSTRRDTGELFF. This chain uses TRBV6-5 with TRBJ2-2; possibly TRBD2 for D (6 bases). The germline V and J ends were trimmed by 8 bases and 3 bases, with 13 bases remaining between them. The length of the CDR3 is 14 residues. The germline V gene encodes CDR1 MNHEY and CDR2 SVGAGI.

This clone has a handful of counts. The J gene is TRBJ2-1, the V gene TRBV4-3; D perhaps matches TRBD1 (5 bases). V lost 5 bases, J lost 5 bases, and 10 bases lay in between. The CDR3 is made up of 13 amino acids. CDR1 LGHNA and CDR2 YSLEER come from the germline V gene. CDR3 residues: CASSETADNEQFF. The CDR3 nucleotides are TGCGCCAGCAGCGAGACAGCAGACAATGAGCAGTTCTTC.

V gene TRBV7-2 combines with J gene TRBJ1-2, with a weak D call TRBD1 (6 bases). Germline assignment: CDR1 SGHTA and CDR2 FQGNSA. The length of the CDR3 is 15 residues. V gave up 3 bases and J gave up 8 bases, with 19 bases separating them. The CDR3 nucleotides read TGTGCCAGCAGCTTCTCGTTCAGGGGCGTGAAGGGCTACACCTTC. Translation gives CASSFSFRGVKGYTF.

The chain employs TRBV18 and TRBJ2-7; TRBD1 matches at 9 bases. The V segment lost 3 bases and the J segment 3 bases; nucleotides outside the gene matches: 6. There are 15 residues in the CDR3. Germline-derived CDR1 and CDR2 are KGHSH and LQKENI. The CDR3 loop is CASSPLTGGGYEQYF. The CDR3 bases are TGTGCCAGCTCACCGTTAACAGGGGGCGGCTACGAGCAGTACTTC.

This clone has only one observation. The chain has TRBV12-5 and TRBJ1-1, with D unresolved. Germline V gene data show CDR1 as LGHNT and CDR2 as FRNRAP. CDR3 length: 13 residues. Trimming removed 2 bases from V and 1 base from J, with 5 bases in between. CDR3 sequence reads: CASGLYRNTEAFF. CDR3 nucleotides: TGTGCTAGTGGTTTGTACAGGAACACTGAAGCTTTCTTT.

This chain uses TRBV5-8 with TRBJ2-5; 8 bases are shared with TRBD2. J was trimmed by 1 base and V by 4 bases; bases with no gene match: 15. The CDR3 is 18 amino acids. Germline V gene sequence: CDR1 SGHTS, CDR2 YDEGEE. CDR3 protein: CASSLWGYTGGLQETQYF. Written as DNA, the CDR3 is TGTGCCAGCAGCCTGTGGGGATATACGGGGGGGCTCCAAGAGACCCAGTACTTC. Using reference TRBV5-8 and TRBJ2-5 for the parts outside the CDR3, the full variable domain is EAGVTQSPTHLIKTRGQQATLRCSPISGHTSVYWYQQALGLGLQFLLWYDEGEERNRGNFPPRFSGRQFPNYSSELNVNALELEDSALYLCASSLWGYTGGLQETQYFGPGTRLLVL.

This sequence joins TRBV10-3 and TRBJ2-5, with a tentative D call TRBD1 (6 bases). The length of the CDR3 is 18 residues. CDR1 and CDR2 (germline): ENHRY, SYGVKD. The V end was cut by 0 bases, the J end by 4 bases, with 21 bases between. CDR3 residues: CAISESRGTGSSPETQYF. The DNA of the CDR3 is TGTGCCATCAGTGAGTCCCGGGGCACAGGGAGTAGCCCAGAGACCCAGTACTTC.

The chain links TRBV9 to TRBJ1-6, with 9 bases aligning to TRBD1. This CDR3 has 17 residues. CDR1 and CDR2 from the germline V gene are SGDLS and YYNGEE. V shed 2 bases and J 4 bases; nucleotides not matched to a gene: 7. DNA for the CDR3: TGTGCCAGCAGCGTGGGCCCGGGACAGGGATATAATTCACCCCTCCACTTT. Amino acids: CASSVGPGQGYNSPLHF.

This sequence joins TRBV6-5 and TRBJ1-4, with a tentative D call TRBD1 (5 bases). The CDR3 is 14 residues long. V was pared by 3 bases and J by 8 bases, with 13 bases between. The germline gives CDR1 MNHEY, CDR2 SVGAGI. CDR3 sequence (DNA): TGTGCCAGCAGTTATGCGGGGGGGAGAGAAAAACTGTTTTTT. Its protein product is CASSYAGGREKLFF.

The gene calls are TRBV5-6 and TRBJ2-2; maybe TRBD2 (7 bases). The V and J ends lost 1 base and 3 bases respectively, with 16 bases between them. CDR3 length equals 17 residues. The germline V gene has CDR1 SGHDT and CDR2 YYEEEE. DNA of the CDR3: TGTGCCAGCAGCTTGTATCGGGGGGCGGCGGACACCGGGGAGCTGTTTTTT. Translation: CASSLYRGAADTGELFF.

This clone was seen a handful of times. This sequence joins TRBV28 and TRBJ1-5, with D perhaps TRBD1 (6 bases). V was trimmed by 1 base and J by 7 bases, leaving 23 bases between them. CDR3 length: 18 amino acids. The germline gives CDR1 MDHEN, CDR2 SYDVKM. In nucleotides, the CDR3 is TGTGCCAGCAGTTTATTCGTTGAACAGGGTGCCGGCCACCAGCCCCAGCATTTT. The encoded protein is CASSLFVEQGAGHQPQHF.

The chain couples TRBV5-4 to TRBJ1-1, with TRBD1 as a possible D gene (5 bases). CDR1 and CDR2 from the germline V gene are SGHNT and YYREEE (reference sequence). The CDR3 consists of 15 residues. V dropped 3 bases and J dropped 4 bases, with 16 bases sitting between them. In DNA, the CDR3 is TGTGCCAGCAGCTCTAAAGGGGAGGTCGGCACTGAAGCTTTCTTT. Protein: CASSSKGEVGTEAFF. The full variable domain, rest sourced from reference TRBV5-4 and TRBJ1-1, is ETGVTQSPTHLIKTRGQQVTLRCSSQSGHNTVSWYQQALGQGPQFIFQYYREEENGRGNFPPRFSGLQFPNYSSELNVNALELDDSALYLCASSSKGEVGTEAFFGQGTRLTVV.

The CDR3 region is CASSSRTGNTGELFF. In DNA, the CDR3 is TGCGCCAGCAGCTCAAGGACAGGGAACACCGGGGAGCTGTTTTTT. The J gene is TRBJ2-2, the V gene TRBV5-1; 7 bases align to TRBD1. Germline V gene data show CDR1 as SGHRS and CDR2 as YFSETQ. This CDR3 is built from 15 residues. Trimming took 3 bases from V and 1 from J; bases not matched to a gene: 3. Based on the CDR3 plus reference TRBV5-1 and TRBJ2-2, the full variable domain is KAGVTQTPRYLIKTRGQQVTLSCSPISGHRSVSWYQQTPGQGLQFLFEYFSETQRNKGNFPGRFSGRQFSNSRSEMNVSTLELGDSALYLCASSSRTGNTGELFFGEGSRLTVL.

This clone was observed a few times. J is TRBJ1-1 and V is TRBV7-9; 7 positions agree with TRBD1. The germline CDR1 and CDR2 sequences are SEHNR and FQNEAQ (reference sequence). Trimming cost V 1 base and J 7 bases; bases outside gene matches: 9. CDR3 length equals 15 residues. CDR3 in DNA: TGTGCCAGCAGCTTAGTGCACGACAGGGATGTTGAAGCTTTCTTT. Translation: CASSLVHDRDVEAFF.